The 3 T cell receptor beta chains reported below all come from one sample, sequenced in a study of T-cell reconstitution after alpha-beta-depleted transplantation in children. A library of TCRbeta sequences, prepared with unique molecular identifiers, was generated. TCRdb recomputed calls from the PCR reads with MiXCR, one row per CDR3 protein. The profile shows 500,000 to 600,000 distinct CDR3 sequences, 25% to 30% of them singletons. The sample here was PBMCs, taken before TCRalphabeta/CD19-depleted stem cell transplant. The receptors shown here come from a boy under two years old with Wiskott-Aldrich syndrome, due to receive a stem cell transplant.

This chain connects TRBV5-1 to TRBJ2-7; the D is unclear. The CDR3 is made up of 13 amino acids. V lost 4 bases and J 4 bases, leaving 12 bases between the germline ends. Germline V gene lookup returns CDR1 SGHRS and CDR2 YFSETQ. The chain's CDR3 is CASSPFGQYEQYF. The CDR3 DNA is TGCGCCAGCAGCCCCTTTGGTCAGTACGAGCAGTACTTC.

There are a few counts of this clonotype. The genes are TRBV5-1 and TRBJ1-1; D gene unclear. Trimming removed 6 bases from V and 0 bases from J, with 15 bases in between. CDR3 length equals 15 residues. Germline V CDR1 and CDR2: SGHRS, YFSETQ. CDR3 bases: TGCGCCAGCAAAATCCACAGCCTCATGAACACTGAAGCTTTCTTT. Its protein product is CASKIHSLMNTEAFF.

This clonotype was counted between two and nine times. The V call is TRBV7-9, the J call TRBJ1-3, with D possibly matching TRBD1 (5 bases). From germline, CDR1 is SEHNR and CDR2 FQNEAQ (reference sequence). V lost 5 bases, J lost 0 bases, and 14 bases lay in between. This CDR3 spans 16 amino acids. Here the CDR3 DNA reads TGTGCCAGCAGCCAGACCAGGGCATCCTCTGGAAACACCATATATTTT. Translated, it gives CASSQTRASSGNTIYF.